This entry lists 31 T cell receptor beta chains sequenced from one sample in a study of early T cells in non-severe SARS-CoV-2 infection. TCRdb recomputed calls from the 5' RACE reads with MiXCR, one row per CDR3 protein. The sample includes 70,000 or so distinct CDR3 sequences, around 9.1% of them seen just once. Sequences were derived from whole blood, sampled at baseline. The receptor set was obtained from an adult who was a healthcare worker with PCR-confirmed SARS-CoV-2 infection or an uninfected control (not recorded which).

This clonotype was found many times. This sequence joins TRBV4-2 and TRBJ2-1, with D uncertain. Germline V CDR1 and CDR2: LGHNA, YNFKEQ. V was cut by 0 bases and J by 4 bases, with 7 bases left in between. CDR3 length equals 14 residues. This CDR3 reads CASSQEPSYNEQFF. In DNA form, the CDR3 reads TGTGCCAGCAGCCAAGAACCCTCATACAATGAGCAGTTCTTC.

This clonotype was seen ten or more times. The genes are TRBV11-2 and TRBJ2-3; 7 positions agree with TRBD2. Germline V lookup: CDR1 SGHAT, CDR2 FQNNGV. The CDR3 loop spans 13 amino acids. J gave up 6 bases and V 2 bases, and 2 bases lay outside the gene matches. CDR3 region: CASSLSGADTQYF. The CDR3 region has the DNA TGTGCCAGCAGCTTAAGCGGGGCCGATACGCAGTATTTT. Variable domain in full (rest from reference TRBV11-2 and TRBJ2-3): EAGVAQSPRYKIIEKRQSVAFWCNPISGHATLYWYQQILGQGPKLLIQFQNNGVVDDSQLPKDRFSAERLKGVDSTLKIQPAKLEDSAVYLCASSLSGADTQYFGPGTRLTVL.

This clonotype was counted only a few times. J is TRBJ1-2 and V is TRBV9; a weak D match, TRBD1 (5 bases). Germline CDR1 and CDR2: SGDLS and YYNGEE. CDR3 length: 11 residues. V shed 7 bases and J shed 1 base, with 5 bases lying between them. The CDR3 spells CASQGNYGYTF. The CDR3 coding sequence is TGTGCCAGCCAGGGTAACTATGGCTACACCTTC.

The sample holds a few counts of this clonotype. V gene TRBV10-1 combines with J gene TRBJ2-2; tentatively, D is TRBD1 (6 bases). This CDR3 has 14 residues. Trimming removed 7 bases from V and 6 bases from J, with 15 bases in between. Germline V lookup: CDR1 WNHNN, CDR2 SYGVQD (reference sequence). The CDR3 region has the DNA TGCGCCAGCAATGACGGACAGTCGGCCGGGGAGCTGTTTTTT. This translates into CASNDGQSAGELFF.

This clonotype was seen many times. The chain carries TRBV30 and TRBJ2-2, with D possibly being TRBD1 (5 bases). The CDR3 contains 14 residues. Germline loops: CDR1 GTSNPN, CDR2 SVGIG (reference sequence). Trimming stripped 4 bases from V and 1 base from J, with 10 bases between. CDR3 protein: CAWTPGLNTGELFF. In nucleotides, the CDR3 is TGTGCCTGGACCCCAGGGTTGAACACCGGGGAGCTGTTTTTT.

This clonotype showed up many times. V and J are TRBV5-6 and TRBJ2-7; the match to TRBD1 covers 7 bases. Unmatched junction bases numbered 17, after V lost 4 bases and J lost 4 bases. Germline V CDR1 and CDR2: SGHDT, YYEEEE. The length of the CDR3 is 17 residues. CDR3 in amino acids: CASSPPTGTVAQYEQYF. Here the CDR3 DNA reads TGTGCCAGCAGCCCCCCGACAGGGACCGTTGCTCAGTACGAGCAGTACTTC.

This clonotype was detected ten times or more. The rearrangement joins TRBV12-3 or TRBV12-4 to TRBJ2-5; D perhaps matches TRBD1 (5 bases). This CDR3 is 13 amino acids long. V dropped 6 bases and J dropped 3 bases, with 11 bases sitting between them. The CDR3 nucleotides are TGTGCCAGCAGAAGGGGCCCGGAAGAGACCCAGTACTTC. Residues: CASRRGPEETQYF.

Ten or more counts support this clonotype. As DNA, the CDR3 is TGTGCCAGCAGCTTAGAGTCGGGCAGATGGAGCACAGATACGCAGTATTTT. Its protein is CASSLESGRWSTDTQYF. The chain employs TRBV7-8 and TRBJ2-3; D call uncertain. This CDR3 comprises 17 residues. Trimming pared 1 base from V and 0 bases from J, leaving 14 bases between. Looked up from germline, CDR1 is SGHVS and CDR2 is FQNEAQ.

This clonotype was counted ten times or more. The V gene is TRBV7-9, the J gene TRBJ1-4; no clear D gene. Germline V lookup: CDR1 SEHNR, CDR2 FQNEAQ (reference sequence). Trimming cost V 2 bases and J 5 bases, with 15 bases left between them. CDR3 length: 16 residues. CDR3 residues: CASSLSETETNEKLFF. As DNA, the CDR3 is TGTGCCAGCAGCTTATCAGAGACGGAGACAAATGAAAAACTGTTTTTT.

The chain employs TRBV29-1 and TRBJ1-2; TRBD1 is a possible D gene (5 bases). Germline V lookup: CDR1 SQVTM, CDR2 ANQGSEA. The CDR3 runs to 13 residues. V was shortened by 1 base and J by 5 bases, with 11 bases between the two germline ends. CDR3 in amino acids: CSVEGGEWYGYTF. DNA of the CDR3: TGCAGCGTTGAAGGAGGGGAATGGTATGGCTACACCTTC.

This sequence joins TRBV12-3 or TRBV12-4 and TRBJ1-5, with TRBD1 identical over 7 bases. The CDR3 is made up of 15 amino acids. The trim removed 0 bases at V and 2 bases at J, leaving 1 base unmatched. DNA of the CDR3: TGTGCCAGCAGTTTAGCTGGACAGGGCAATCAGCCCCAGCATTTT. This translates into CASSLAGQGNQPQHF.

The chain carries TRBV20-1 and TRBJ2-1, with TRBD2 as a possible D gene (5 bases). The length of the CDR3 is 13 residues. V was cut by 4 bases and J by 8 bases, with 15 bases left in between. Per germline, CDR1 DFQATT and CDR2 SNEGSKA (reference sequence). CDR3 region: CSAIWTGRYEQFF. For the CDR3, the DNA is TGCAGTGCTATTTGGACTGGTCGGTATGAGCAGTTCTTC.

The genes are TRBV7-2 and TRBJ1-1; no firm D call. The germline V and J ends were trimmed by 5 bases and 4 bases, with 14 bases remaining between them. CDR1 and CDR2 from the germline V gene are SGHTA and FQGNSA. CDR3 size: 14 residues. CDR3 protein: CASSPSQLGTEAFF. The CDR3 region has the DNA TGTGCCAGCAGCCCATCTCAACTGGGCACTGAAGCTTTCTTT. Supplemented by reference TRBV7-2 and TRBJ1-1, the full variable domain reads GAGVSQSPSNKVTEKGKDVELRCDPISGHTALYWYRQSLGQGLEFLIYFQGNSAPDKSGLPSDRFSAERTGGSVSTLTIQRTQQEDSAVYLCASSPSQLGTEAFFGQGTRLTVV.

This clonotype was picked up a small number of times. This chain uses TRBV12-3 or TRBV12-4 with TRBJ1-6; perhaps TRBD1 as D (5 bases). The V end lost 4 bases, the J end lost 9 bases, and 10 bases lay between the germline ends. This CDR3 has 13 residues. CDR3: CASSSAGLSPLHF. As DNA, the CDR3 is TGTGCCAGCAGTTCAGCAGGGCTTTCACCCCTCCACTTT.

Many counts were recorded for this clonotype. The CDR3 protein is CASSLGAHLKRETQYF. The CDR3, as DNA: TGTGCCAGCAGCTTAGGGGCTCACTTGAAGCGAGAGACCCAGTACTTC. The chain recombines TRBV7-2 with TRBJ2-5, with unresolved D. V shed 1 base and J shed 4 bases, with 16 bases lying between them. In germline, CDR1 is SGHTA, CDR2 FQGNSA. This CDR3 contains 16 residues.

The CDR3: CASSQDGPYTGELFF. DNA of the CDR3: TGCGCCAGCAGCCAAGATGGCCCCTACACCGGGGAGCTGTTTTTT. The chain links TRBV4-3 to TRBJ2-2; D remains unclear. The germline V gene encodes CDR1 LGHNA and CDR2 YSLEER. This CDR3 comprises 15 residues. The V and J ends lost 0 bases and 3 bases respectively, with 8 bases between them.

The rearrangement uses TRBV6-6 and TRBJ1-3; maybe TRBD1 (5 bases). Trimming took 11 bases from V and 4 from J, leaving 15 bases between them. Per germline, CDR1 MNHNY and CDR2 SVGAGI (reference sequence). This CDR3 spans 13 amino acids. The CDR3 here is CACSGANGNTIYF. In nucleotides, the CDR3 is TGTGCCTGTAGCGGGGCGAACGGAAACACCATATATTTT.

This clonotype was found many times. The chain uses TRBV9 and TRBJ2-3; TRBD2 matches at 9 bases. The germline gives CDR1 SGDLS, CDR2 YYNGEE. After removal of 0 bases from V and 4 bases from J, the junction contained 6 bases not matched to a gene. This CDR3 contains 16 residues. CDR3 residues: CASSVGSGGGADTQYF. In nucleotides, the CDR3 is TGTGCCAGCAGCGTAGGTAGCGGGGGAGGGGCAGATACGCAGTATTTT.

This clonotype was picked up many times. DNA for the CDR3: TGCAGTGCTAGAGAGGTGGGGCGGGGGACTAGCACAGATACGCAGTATTTT. As protein: CSAREVGRGTSTDTQYF. The rearrangement joins TRBV20-1 to TRBJ2-3; 7 bases line up with TRBD2. CDR3 length: 17 amino acids. V was pared by 0 bases and J by 0 bases, with 9 bases of the junction left unmatched. CDR1 and CDR2 from the germline V gene are DFQATT and SNEGSKA (reference sequence).

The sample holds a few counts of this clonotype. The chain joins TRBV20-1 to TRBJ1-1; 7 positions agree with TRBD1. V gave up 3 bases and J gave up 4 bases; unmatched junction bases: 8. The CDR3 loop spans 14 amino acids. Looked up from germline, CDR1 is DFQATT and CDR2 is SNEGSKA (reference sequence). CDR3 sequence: CSARETGRGTEAFF. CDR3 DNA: TGCAGTGCTAGGGAGACAGGGAGGGGCACTGAAGCTTTCTTT.

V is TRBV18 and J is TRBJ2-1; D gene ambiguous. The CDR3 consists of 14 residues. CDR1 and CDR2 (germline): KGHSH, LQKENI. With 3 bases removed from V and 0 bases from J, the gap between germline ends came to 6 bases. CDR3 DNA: TGTGCCAGCTCACCCGAGGTCTCCTACAATGAGCAGTTCTTC. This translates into CASSPEVSYNEQFF.

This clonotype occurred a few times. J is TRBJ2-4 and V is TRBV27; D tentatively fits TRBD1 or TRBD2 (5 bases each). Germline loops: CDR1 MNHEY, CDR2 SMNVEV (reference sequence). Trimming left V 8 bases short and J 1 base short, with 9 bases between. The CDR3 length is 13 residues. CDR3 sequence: CASSGTAKNIQYF. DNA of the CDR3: TGTGCCAGCTCCGGGACCGCCAAAAACATTCAGTACTTC.

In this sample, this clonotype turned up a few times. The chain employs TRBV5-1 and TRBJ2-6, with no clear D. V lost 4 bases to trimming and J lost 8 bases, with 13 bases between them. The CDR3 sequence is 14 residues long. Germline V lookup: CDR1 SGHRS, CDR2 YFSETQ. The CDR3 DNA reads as TGCGCCAGCAGCCCAACTCATGGCCCCAACGTCCTGACTTTC. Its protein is CASSPTHGPNVLTF.

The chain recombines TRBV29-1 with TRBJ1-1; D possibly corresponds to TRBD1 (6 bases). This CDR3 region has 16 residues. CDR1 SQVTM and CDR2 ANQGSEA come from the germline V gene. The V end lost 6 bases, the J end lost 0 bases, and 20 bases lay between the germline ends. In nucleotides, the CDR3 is TGCAGCGTGGTCAGTCTATCTGGGGGCATGAACACTGAAGCTTTCTTT. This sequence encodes CSVVSLSGGMNTEAFF. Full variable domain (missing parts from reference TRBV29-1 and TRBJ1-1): SAVISQKPSRDICQRGTSLTIQCQVDSQVTMMFWYRQQPGQSLTLIATANQGSEATYESGFVIDKFPISRPNLTFSTLTVSNMSPEDSSIYLCSVVSLSGGMNTEAFFGQGTRLTVV.

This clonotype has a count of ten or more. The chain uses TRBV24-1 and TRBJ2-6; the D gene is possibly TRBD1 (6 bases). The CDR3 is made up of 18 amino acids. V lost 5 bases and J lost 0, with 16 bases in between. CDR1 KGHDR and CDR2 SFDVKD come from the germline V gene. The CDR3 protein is CATSASTGQNSGANVLTF. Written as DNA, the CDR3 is TGTGCCACCAGTGCCTCAACGGGACAAAACTCTGGGGCCAACGTCCTGACTTTC.

The CDR3 DNA follows: TGTGCCAGCAGCGAACGTTGGAGCAATCAGCCCCAGCATTTT. Its protein product is CASSERWSNQPQHF. J is TRBJ1-5 and V is TRBV7-2; D unresolved. Trimming took 5 bases from V and 1 from J, leaving 9 bases between them. Germline V gene sequence: CDR1 SGHTA, CDR2 FQGNSA. CDR3 length: 14 amino acids.

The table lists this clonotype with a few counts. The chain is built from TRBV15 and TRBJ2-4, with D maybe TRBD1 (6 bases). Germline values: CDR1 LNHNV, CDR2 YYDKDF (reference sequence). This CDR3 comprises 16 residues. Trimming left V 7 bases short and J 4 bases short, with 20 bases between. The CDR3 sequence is CATTEAAGDRKNIQYF. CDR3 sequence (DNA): TGTGCCACCACCGAGGCGGCCGGAGACAGGAAAAACATTCAGTACTTC.

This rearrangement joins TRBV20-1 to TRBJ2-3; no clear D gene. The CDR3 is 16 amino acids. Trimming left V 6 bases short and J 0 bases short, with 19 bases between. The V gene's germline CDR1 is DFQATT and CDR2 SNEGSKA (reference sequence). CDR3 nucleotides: TGCAGTGCCATCCTGATCCTGGGCCCTAGCACAGATACGCAGTATTTT. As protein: CSAILILGPSTDTQYF.

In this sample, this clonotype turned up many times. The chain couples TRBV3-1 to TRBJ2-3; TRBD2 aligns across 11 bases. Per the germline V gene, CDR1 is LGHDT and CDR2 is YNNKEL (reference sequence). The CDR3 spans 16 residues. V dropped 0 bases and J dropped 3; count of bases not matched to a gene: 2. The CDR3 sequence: CASSQDVAGGTDTQYF. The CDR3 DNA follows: TGTGCCAGCAGCCAAGACGTAGCGGGGGGGACAGATACGCAGTATTTT.

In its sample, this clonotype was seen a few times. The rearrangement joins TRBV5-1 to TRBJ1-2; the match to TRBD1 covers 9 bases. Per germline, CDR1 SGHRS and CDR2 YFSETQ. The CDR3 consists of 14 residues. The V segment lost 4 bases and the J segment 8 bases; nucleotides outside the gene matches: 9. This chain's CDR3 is CASSLEQGAQGYTF. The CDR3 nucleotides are TGCGCCAGCAGCCTGGAACAGGGGGCGCAAGGCTACACCTTC. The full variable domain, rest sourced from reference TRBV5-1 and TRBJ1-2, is KAGVTQTPRYLIKTRGQQVTLSCSPISGHRSVSWYQQTPGQGLQFLFEYFSETQRNKGNFPGRFSGRQFSNSRSEMNVSTLELGDSALYLCASSLEQGAQGYTFGSGTRLTVV.

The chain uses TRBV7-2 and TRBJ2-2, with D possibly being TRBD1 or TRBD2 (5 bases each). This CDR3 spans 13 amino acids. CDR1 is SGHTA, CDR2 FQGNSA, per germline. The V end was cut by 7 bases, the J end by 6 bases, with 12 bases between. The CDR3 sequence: CASMAGRAGELFF. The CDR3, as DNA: TGTGCCAGCATGGCAGGGCGGGCCGGGGAGCTGTTTTTT. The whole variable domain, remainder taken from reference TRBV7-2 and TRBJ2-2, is GAGVSQSPSNKVTEKGKDVELRCDPISGHTALYWYRQSLGQGLEFLIYFQGNSAPDKSGLPSDRFSAERTGGSVSTLTIQRTQQEDSAVYLCASMAGRAGELFFGEGSRLTVL.